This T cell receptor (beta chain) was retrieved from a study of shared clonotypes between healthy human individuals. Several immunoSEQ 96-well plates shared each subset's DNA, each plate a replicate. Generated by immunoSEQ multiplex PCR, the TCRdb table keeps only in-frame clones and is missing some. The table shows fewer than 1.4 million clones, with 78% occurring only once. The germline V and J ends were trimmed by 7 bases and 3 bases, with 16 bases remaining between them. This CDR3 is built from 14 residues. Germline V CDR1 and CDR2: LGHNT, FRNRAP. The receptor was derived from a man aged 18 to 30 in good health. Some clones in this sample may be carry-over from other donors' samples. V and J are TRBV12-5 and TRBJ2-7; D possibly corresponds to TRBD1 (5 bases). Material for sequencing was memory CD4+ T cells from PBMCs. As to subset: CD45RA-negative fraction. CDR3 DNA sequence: TGTGCTAGTGTCCTTGTGCAGGGCTTCTACGAGCAGTACTTC. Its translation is CASVLVQGFYEQYF.